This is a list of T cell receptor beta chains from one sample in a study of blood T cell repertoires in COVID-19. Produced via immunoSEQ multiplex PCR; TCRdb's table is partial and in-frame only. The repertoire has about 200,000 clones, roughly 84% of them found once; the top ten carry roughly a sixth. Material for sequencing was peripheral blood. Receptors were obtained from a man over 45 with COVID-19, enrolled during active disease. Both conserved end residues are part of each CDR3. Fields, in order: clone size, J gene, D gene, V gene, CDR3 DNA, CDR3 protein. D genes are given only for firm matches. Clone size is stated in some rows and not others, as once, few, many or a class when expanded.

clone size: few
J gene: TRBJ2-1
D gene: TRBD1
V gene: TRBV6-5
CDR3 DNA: TGTGCCAGCAGTCCGGGACAGGGGTGGAATGAGCAGTTCTTC
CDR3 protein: CASSPGQGWNEQFF

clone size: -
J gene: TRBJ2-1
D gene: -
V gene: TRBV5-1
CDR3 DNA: TGCGCCAGCAGCTTAGCGAATGAGCAGTTCTTC
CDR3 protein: CASSLANEQFF

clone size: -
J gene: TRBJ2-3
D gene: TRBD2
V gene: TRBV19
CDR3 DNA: TGTGCCAGTTTGGGACTAGCGGGGGGGGAGGATACGCAGTATTTT
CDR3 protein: CASLGLAGGEDTQYF

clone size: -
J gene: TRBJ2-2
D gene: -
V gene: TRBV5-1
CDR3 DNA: TGCGCCAGCAGCTGGGGGCCCACCGGGGAGCTGTTTTTT
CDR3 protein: CASSWGPTGELFF

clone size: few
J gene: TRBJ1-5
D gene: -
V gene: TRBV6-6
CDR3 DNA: TGTGCCAGCAGTAGAGGGGGAAGCAATCAGCCCCAGCATTTT
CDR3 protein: CASSRGGSNQPQHF

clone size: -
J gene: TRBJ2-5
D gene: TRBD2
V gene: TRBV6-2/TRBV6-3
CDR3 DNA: TGTGCCAGCAGTTACTCCCGGGAGGGAGGGCGAGAGACCCAGTACTTC
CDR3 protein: CASSYSREGGRETQYF

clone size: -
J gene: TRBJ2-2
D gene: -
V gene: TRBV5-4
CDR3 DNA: TGTGCCAGCAGCTTGGCCCGGGGTCACGGGGAGCTGTTTTTT
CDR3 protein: CASSLARGHGELFF

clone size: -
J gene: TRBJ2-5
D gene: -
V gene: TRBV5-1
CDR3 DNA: TGCGCCAGCAGCTTGGCCCCGCAGGGAAAAGGGGAGACCCAGTACTTC
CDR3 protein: CASSLAPQGKGETQYF

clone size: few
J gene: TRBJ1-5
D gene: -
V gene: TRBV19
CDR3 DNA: TGTGCCAGTAGTATAAGGTTGATGGCAGGGGCTAGCAATCAGCCCCAGCATTTT
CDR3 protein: CASSIRLMAGASNQPQHF

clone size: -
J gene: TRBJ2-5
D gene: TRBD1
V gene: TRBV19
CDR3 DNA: TGTGCCAGTAGTATTCAGGGGGCGGGCCAAGAGACCCAGTACTTC
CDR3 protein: CASSIQGAGQETQYF

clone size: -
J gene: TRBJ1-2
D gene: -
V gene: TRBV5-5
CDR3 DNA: TGTGCCAGCAGCCGGGTGGTGGAGGGAGCGCCTTATGGCTACACCTTC
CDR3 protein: CASSRVVEGAPYGYTF

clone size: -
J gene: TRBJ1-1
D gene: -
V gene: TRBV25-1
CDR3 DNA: TGTGCCAGCAGTGAACGTGGACAGTTCGACACTGAAGCTTTCTTT
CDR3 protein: CASSERGQFDTEAFF

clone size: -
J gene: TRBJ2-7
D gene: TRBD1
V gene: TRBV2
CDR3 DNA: TGTGCCAGCACCTTCGCAGGGGGCTACGAGCAGTACTTC
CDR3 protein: CASTFAGGYEQYF

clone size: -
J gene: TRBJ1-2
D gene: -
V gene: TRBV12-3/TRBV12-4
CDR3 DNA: TGTGCCAGCAGCGAACAGGGTGCTGGCTACACCTTC
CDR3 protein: CASSEQGAGYTF

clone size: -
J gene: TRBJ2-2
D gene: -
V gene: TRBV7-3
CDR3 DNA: TGTGCCAGCAGCCCAATTGAGGGGGTAAACACCGGGGAGCTGTTTTTT
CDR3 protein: CASSPIEGVNTGELFF

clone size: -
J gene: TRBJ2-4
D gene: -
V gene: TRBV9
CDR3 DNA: TGTGCCAGCAGCGTAGAACTGCCCGGGGCCAAAAACATTCAGTACTTC
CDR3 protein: CASSVELPGAKNIQYF

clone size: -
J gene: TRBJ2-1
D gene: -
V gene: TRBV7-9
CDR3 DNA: TGTGCCAGCAGCTTAGTGGAGGGTGGTGAGCAGTTCTTC
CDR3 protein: CASSLVEGGEQFF

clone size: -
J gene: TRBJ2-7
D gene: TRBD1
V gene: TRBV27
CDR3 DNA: TGTGCCAGCAGTTTTGTTGCCGCAGGGGGCGCCCCCTACGAGCAGTACTTC
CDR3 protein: CASSFVAAGGAPYEQYF

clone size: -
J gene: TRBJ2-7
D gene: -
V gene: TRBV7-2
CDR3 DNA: TGTGCCAGCAGCTCTTCGGCAGGGTTGGGGGAGCAGTACTTC
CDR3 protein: CASSSSAGLGEQYF

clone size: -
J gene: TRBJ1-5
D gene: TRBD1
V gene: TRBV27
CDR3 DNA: TGTGCCAGCAGTGACAGGGGATATAGCAATCAGCCCCAGCATTTT
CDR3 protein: CASSDRGYSNQPQHF

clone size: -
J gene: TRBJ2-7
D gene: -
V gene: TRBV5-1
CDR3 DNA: TGCGCCAGCAGCTTGGACAGGACATCCTACGAGCAGTACTTC
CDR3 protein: CASSLDRTSYEQYF

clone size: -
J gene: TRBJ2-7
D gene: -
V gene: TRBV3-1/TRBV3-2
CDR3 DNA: TGTGCCAGCAGCCAAGGCCTGGACAGAGACTACGAGCAGTACTTC
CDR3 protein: CASSQGLDRDYEQYF

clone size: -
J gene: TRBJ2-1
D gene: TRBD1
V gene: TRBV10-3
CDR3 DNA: TGTGCCATCAGTAACCTACAGGGGTTCTCCTACAATGAGCAGTTCTTC
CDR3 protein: CAISNLQGFSYNEQFF

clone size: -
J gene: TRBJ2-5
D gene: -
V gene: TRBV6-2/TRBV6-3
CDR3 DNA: TGTGCCAGCAGTCTCCCCCGAGGGGGCCAAGAGACCCAGTACTTC
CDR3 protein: CASSLPRGGQETQYF

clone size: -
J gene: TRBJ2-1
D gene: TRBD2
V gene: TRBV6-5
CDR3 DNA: TGTGCCAGCAGTTACTCGTCGGGAGGTTCCTACAATGAGCAGTTCTTC
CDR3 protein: CASSYSSGGSYNEQFF

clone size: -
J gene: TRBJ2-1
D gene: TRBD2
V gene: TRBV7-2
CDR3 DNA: TGTGCCAGCAGCTTAGATTGGGGGGGCTACAATGAGCAGTTCTTC
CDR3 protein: CASSLDWGGYNEQFF

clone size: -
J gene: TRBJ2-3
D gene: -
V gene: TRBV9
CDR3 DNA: TGTGCCAGCAGCGTAGACGGGTCTAGCGGCACAGATACGCAGTATTTT
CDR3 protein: CASSVDGSSGTDTQYF

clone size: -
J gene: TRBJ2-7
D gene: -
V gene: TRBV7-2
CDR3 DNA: TGTGCCAGCAGCTTTAATTCCTACGAGCAGTACTTC
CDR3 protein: CASSFNSYEQYF

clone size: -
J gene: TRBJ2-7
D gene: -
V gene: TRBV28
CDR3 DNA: TGTGCCAGCAATTCACAGGGTGCCTACGAGCAGTACTTC
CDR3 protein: CASNSQGAYEQYF

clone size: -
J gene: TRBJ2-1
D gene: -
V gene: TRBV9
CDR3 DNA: TGTGCCAGCAGAGAAACAGGAGGGACCTACAATGAGCAGTTCTTC
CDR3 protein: CASRETGGTYNEQFF

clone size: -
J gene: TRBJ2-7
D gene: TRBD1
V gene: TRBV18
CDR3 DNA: TGTGCCAGCTCACCAACGGCGGGGACAGGGATGGTGGAGCAGTACTTC
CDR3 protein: CASSPTAGTGMVEQYF

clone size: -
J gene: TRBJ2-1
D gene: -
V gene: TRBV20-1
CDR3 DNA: TGCAGTGCGAGAGCCGTTTATGAGCAGTTCTTC
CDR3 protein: CSARAVYEQFF

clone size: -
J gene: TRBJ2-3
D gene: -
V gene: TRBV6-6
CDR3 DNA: TGTGCCAGCAGTTACAACAGGCCCGACACGGATACGCAGTATTTT
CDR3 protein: CASSYNRPDTDTQYF

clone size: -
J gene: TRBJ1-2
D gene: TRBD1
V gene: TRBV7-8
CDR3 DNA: TGTGCCAGCAACCTATACCCGACAGGGGACCTCTATGGCTACACCTTC
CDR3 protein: CASNLYPTGDLYGYTF

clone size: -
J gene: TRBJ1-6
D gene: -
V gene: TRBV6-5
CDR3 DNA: TGTGCCAGCAGCCGAGCACAGGACTATAATTCACCCCTCCACTTT
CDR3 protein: CASSRAQDYNSPLHF

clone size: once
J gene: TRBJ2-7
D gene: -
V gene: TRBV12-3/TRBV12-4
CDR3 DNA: TGTGCCAGCAGTACCACAGGGACCGAGCAGTACTTC
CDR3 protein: CASSTTGTEQYF

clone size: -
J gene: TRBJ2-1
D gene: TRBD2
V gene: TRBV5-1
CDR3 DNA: TGCGCCAGCAGCCCCCTGGGCGGGAGGGGCTACAATGAGCAGTTCTTC
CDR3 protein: CASSPLGGRGYNEQFF

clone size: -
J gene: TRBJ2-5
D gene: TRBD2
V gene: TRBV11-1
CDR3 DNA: TGTGCCAGCAGCGCGGGACTAGGCGGTAAAGAGACCCAGTACTTC
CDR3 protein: CASSAGLGGKETQYF

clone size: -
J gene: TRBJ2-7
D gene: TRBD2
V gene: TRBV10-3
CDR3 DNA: TGTGCCATCAGTGAGTCGACTAGCTCCTCCTACGAGCAGTACTTC
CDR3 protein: CAISESTSSSYEQYF

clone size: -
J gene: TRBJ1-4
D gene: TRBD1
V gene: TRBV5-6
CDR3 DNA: TGTGCCAGCAGCTGGGGGACAGCCCGGGAAGAAAAACTGTTTTTT
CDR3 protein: CASSWGTAREEKLFF

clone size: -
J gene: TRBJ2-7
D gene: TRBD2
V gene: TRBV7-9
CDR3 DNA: TGTGCCAGCAGCTCTACTAGCGGGAACTACGAGCAGTACTTC
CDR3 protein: CASSSTSGNYEQYF

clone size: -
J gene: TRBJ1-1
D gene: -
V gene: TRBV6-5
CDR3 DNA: TGTGCCAGCACCCACGTCAGGGAAGCGAACACTGAAGCTTTCTTT
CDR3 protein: CASTHVREANTEAFF

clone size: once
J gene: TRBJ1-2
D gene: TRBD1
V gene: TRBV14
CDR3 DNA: TGTGCCAGCAGCCAAGAGAGGGGACAGGGGTTCCATGGCTACACCTTC
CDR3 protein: CASSQERGQGFHGYTF

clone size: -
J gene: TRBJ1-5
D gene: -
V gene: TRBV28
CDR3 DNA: TGTGCCAGCACCCTTTTTGGGGCAGGGAGCAATCAGCCCCAGCATTTT
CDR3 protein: CASTLFGAGSNQPQHF

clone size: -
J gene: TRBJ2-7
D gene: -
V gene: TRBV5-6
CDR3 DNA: TGTGCCAGCAGCACGGGACACCCACCCTACGAGCAGTACTTC
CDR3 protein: CASSTGHPPYEQYF

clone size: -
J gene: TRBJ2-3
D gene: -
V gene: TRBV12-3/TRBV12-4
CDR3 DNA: TGTGCCAGCAAATGGACAGGCACAGATACGCAGTATTTT
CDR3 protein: CASKWTGTDTQYF

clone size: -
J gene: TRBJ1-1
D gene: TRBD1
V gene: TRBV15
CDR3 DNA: TGTGCCACCAGCAAGGGACAGCCGAACACTGAAGCTTTCTTT
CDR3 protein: CATSKGQPNTEAFF

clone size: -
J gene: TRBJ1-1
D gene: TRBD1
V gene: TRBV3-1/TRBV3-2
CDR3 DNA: TGTGCCAGCAGCCAGGCCGGACAGGGGGCTGGGAACACTGAAGCTTTCTTT
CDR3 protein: CASSQAGQGAGNTEAFF

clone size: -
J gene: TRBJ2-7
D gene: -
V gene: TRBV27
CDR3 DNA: TGTGCCAGCAGTTGGACTACAGAGGGCCACGAGCAGTACTTC
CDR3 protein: CASSWTTEGHEQYF

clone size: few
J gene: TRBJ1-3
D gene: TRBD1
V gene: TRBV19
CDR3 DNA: TGTGCCAGTAGTCCCCCGGACAGGGATGGAAACACCATATATTTT
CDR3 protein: CASSPPDRDGNTIYF

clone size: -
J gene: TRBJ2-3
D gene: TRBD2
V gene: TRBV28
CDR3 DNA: TGTGCCAGCAAGGCGGGGGGAAGCACAGATACGCAGTATTTT
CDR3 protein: CASKAGGSTDTQYF

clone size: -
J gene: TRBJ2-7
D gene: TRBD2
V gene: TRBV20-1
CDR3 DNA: TGCAGTGCTAGTTTCTCGTCTAGCGGCGACTACGAGCAGTACTTC
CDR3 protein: CSASFSSSGDYEQYF

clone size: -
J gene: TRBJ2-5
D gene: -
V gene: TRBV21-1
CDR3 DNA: TGTGCCAGCAGCTTCTCCGCACGGACAGGGGTAGGGGAGACCCAGTACTTC
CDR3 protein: CASSFSARTGVGETQYF

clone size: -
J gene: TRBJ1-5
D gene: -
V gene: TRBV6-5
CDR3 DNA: TGTGCCAGCAGTTCCTCAGGGGTTAGCAATCAGCCCCAGCATTTT
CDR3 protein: CASSSSGVSNQPQHF

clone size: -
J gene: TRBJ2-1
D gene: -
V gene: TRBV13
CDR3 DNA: TGTGCCAGCAGCCTGTTACAGAACTGGGACAATGAGCAGTTCTTC
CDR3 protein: CASSLLQNWDNEQFF